A single sample gave rise to the 29 T cell receptor beta chains below, sequenced in a study of blood T cells in healthy people across ages. Together with a sample-barcoded 5' primer, a J-beta primer mix was included in a second PCR lasting about 6 to 11 cycles. TCRdb reanalysed the 5' RACE reads using MiXCR and keeps one entry per CDR3 protein. This table holds about 830,000 distinct CDR3 sequences, approximately 65% found once. Material for sequencing was blood. The source is a man younger than 45 in good health.

V is TRBV10-2 and J is TRBJ2-5; weak D call: TRBD1 (5 bases). Germline values: CDR1 WSHSY, CDR2 SAAADI. The ends were cut back, 10 bases at V and 4 bases at J, with 13 bases in the middle. The CDR3 consists of 12 residues. CDR3 DNA sequence: TGCGCCACCCTTAGTGGGGCAGAGACCCAGTACTTC. As protein: CATLSGAETQYF.

The rearrangement links TRBV28 to TRBJ2-7, with TRBD1 matching 7 bases. Trimming cost V 5 bases and J 3 bases; bases outside gene matches: 7. From germline, CDR1 is MDHEN and CDR2 SYDVKM. The CDR3 totals 14 residues. In DNA, the CDR3 is TGTGCCAGCAGTGGGGGACAGCCCATCTACGAGCAGTACTTC. Translated, it gives CASSGGQPIYEQYF. The whole variable domain, filled in from reference TRBV28 and TRBJ2-7, reads DVKVTQSSRYLVKRTGEKVFLECVQDMDHENMFWYRQDPGLGLRLIYFSYDVKMKEKGDIPEGYSVSREKKERFSLILESASTNQTSMYLCASSGGQPIYEQYFGPGTRLTVT.

The chain has TRBV6-6 and TRBJ2-1; D call uncertain. The CDR3 loop spans 13 amino acids. Germline CDR1 MNHNY, CDR2 SVGAGI (reference sequence). Trimming stripped 2 bases from V and 6 bases from J, with 8 bases between. The CDR3 here is CASSYGRFNEQFF. In DNA, the CDR3 is TGTGCCAGCAGTTACGGCCGTTTCAATGAGCAGTTCTTC.

This clonotype was seen a single time. V is TRBV14 and J is TRBJ2-1, with 8 bases aligning to TRBD2. In germline, CDR1 is SGHDN, CDR2 FVKESK. V was clipped by 4 bases and J by 5 bases; unmatched bases: 7. The CDR3 spans 15 residues. The CDR3 here is CASSRTGGLNNEQFF. The CDR3 coding sequence is TGTGCCAGCAGCCGGACGGGGGGGCTCAACAATGAGCAGTTCTTC. Full variable domain (rest looked up from reference TRBV14 and TRBJ2-1): EAGVTQFPSHSVIEKGQTVTLRCDPISGHDNLYWYRRVMGKEIKFLLHFVKESKQDESGMPNNRFLAERTGGTYSTLKVQPAELEDSGVYFCASSRTGGLNNEQFFGPGTRLTVL.

This clonotype was seen many times. The CDR3, as DNA: TGTGCCAGCAGCTCCCTTGGAGACGAGCAGTACTTC. Translated, it gives CASSSLGDEQYF. The chain joins TRBV12-3 or TRBV12-4 to TRBJ2-7; D gene uncertain. This CDR3 comprises 12 residues. Trimming left V 6 bases short and J 5 bases short, with 11 bases between.

This clonotype occurred a few times. The CDR3 is CSVVGGTFNYGYTF. The CDR3, as DNA: TGCAGCGTTGTCGGCGGGACATTTAACTATGGCTACACCTTC. The rearrangement uses TRBV29-1 and TRBJ1-2; D possibly corresponds to TRBD1 (6 bases). The V end lost 4 bases, the J end lost 1 base, and 13 bases lay between the germline ends. The germline gives CDR1 SQVTM, CDR2 ANQGSEA. The CDR3 consists of 14 residues.

V is TRBV7-9 and J is TRBJ1-2, with a possible D match to TRBD1 (6 bases). The V gene lost 1 base and the J gene lost 2 bases, with 14 bases spanning the gap. The CDR3 contains 16 residues. Germline V gene sequence: CDR1 SEHNR, CDR2 FQNEAQ (reference sequence). CDR3 residues: CASSLGGRDTNYGYTF. Here the CDR3 DNA reads TGTGCCAGCAGCTTAGGGGGCAGGGACACGAACTATGGCTACACCTTC.

This clonotype was counted only a few times. The chain joins TRBV6-1 to TRBJ2-1; D gene ambiguous. This CDR3 is 10 amino acids long. CDR1 MNHNS and CDR2 SASEGT come from the germline V gene. The V and J ends lost 8 bases and 7 bases respectively, with 6 bases between them. CDR3 nucleotide sequence: TGTGCCAGCGCTCGAAATGAGCAGTTCTTC. Residues: CASARNEQFF.

V gene TRBV4-3 combines with J gene TRBJ1-2, with D hard to call. The ends were cut back, 1 base at V and 4 bases at J, with 10 bases in the middle. CDR3 length equals 14 residues. The germline gives CDR1 LGHNA, CDR2 YSLEER. The chain's CDR3 is CASSQGVAPYGYTF. CDR3 in DNA: TGCGCCAGCAGCCAAGGGGTCGCTCCCTATGGCTACACCTTC.

The V gene is TRBV4-2, the J gene TRBJ2-3, with a weak D call TRBD2 (5 bases). Germline lookup yields CDR1 LGHNA and CDR2 YNFKEQ. The CDR3 is made up of 16 amino acids. V gave up 1 base and J gave up 3 bases, with 14 bases separating them. CDR3: CASSQGRARRTDTQYF. CDR3 DNA sequence: TGTGCCAGCAGCCAAGGACGGGCGAGGAGGACAGATACGCAGTATTTT.

This clonotype was picked up one time. This may come from a read error, since a much larger clone is one base off. J is TRBJ2-7 and V is TRBV12-3 or TRBV12-4; D uncertain. There are 15 residues in the CDR3. The DNA of the CDR3 is TGTGCCGGCAGTTTAGGGCTCCTTAGCTCCTACGAGCAGTACTTC. As protein: CAGSLGLLSSYEQYF.

This clonotype was recorded a few times. This rearrangement joins TRBV7-3 to TRBJ2-3; 13 bases agree with TRBD2. CDR1 is SGHTA and CDR2 is FQGTGA in the germline V gene. The CDR3 has 16 residues. V lost 5 bases and J lost 1; bases outside the gene matches: 3. The DNA for the CDR3 is TGTGCCAGCAGCCCTACTAGCGGGGGGGGCACAGATACGCAGTATTTT. Encoded protein: CASSPTSGGGTDTQYF.

A remark on this clonotype: One end of the junction is discordant with germline, which a read error may explain. V usage is TRBV12-3 or TRBV12-4 and J usage is TRBJ2-4; TRBD1 aligns across 7 bases. The J call could be wrong; TRBJ2-7 is a better fit for the DNA end. The CDR3 runs 13 residues. The CDR3, as DNA: TGCGCCAGCAGTTCCAGACAGGGATCCGAGCAGTACTTC. It is translated as CASSSRQGSEQYF.

This rearrangement joins TRBV6-1 to TRBJ2-1, with 12 bases that match TRBD2. With 4 bases clipped from V and 8 bases from J, the junction kept 9 bases outside the gene matches. This CDR3 is 16 amino acids long. Germline CDR1 is MNHNS and CDR2 is SASEGT. The CDR3, as DNA: TGTGCCAGCAGTGGAGGGGGACTAGCGGGTCGATATGAGCAGTTCTTC. This gives the protein CASSGGGLAGRYEQFF.

In this sample, this clonotype turned up a few times. Written as DNA, the CDR3 is TGTGCCAGCAGCCGGGGGGCAGTCTATTCACCCCTCCACTTT. Its translation: CASSRGAVYSPLHF. The chain has TRBV13 and TRBJ1-6, with D perhaps TRBD1 (6 bases). Trimming took 5 bases from V and 8 from J, leaving 13 bases between them. Germline CDR1 reads PRHDT; CDR2 reads FYEKMQ (reference sequence). This CDR3 has 14 residues. Full variable domain (remainder filled in from reference TRBV13 and TRBJ1-6): AAGVIQSPRHLIKEKRETATLKCYPIPRHDTVYWYQQGPGQDPQFLISFYEKMQSDKGSIPDRFSAQQFSDYHSELNMSSLELGDSALYFCASSRGAVYSPLHFGNGTRLTVT.

This clonotype has a handful of counts. This rearrangement joins TRBV29-1 to TRBJ2-7; TRBD1 matches 8 bases. Trimming at V came to 5 bases and at J to 4 bases, leaving 16 bases not matched to a gene. The CDR3 has 16 amino acids. Germline V gene lookup returns CDR1 SQVTM and CDR2 ANQGSEA. The CDR3 is CSVKGGGGTGYYEQYF. In DNA form, the CDR3 reads TGCAGCGTTAAAGGAGGAGGAGGGACAGGTTATTACGAGCAGTACTTC.

The CDR3 sequence is CASSPRGGSLETQYF. CDR3 bases: TGTGCCAGCAGCCCCCGAGGAGGGAGCTTGGAGACCCAGTACTTC. This rearrangement joins TRBV7-2 to TRBJ2-5; weak D call: TRBD2 (6 bases). V lost 5 bases to trimming and J lost 5 bases, with 18 bases between them. Germline V gene data show CDR1 as SGHTA and CDR2 as FQGNSA. This CDR3 spans 15 amino acids.

This clonotype came up many times. The V and J genes are TRBV20-1 and TRBJ2-1; TRBD2 agrees at 16 bases. After removal of 3 bases from V and 12 bases from J, the junction contained 14 bases not matched to a gene. This CDR3 has 17 residues. Germline V gene lookup returns CDR1 DFQATT and CDR2 SNEGSKA (reference sequence). The CDR3 spells CSASSGLAGGSRILQFF. CDR3 coding DNA: TGCAGTGCTAGTTCGGGACTAGCGGGGGGGAGCCGGATTTTGCAGTTCTTC.

This CDR3 is CASSYVASPYEQYF. DNA for the CDR3: TGTGCCAGTAGCTATGTAGCCTCCCCCTACGAGCAGTACTTC. The chain employs TRBV6-6 and TRBJ2-7; D not certain. Trimming took 9 bases from V and 2 from J, leaving 17 bases between them. Germline V lookup: CDR1 MNHNY, CDR2 SVGAGI (reference sequence). The CDR3 has 14 amino acids.

The genes are TRBV7-9 and TRBJ1-2, with 8 bases lining up with TRBD1. Trimming took 7 bases from V and 2 from J; bases not matched to a gene: 15. CDR3 length equals 17 residues. Germline V CDR1 and CDR2: SEHNR, FQNEAQ (reference sequence). CDR3 protein: CASTKPAGGVRNYGYTF. The CDR3 bases are TGTGCCAGCACCAAACCAGCAGGGGGCGTTCGCAACTATGGCTACACCTTC. Complete variable domain (other parts from reference TRBV7-9 and TRBJ1-2): DTGVSQNPRHKITKRGQNVTFRCDPISEHNRLYWYRQTLGQGPEFLTYFQNEAQLEKSRLLSDRFSAERPKGSFSTLEIQRTEQGDSAMYLCASTKPAGGVRNYGYTFGSGTRLTVV.

The chain recombines TRBV12-3 or TRBV12-4 with TRBJ1-5; D call uncertain. The CDR3 extends over 13 amino acids. The V and J ends lost 8 bases and 3 bases respectively, with 11 bases between them. The CDR3, as DNA: TGTGCCAGCGGGAGTGAAGACAATCAGCCCCAGCATTTT. Its translation: CASGSEDNQPQHF.

This clonotype has just a few counts. The chain uses TRBV14 and TRBJ2-5; TRBD2 matches at 8 bases. The germline V gene has CDR1 SGHDN and CDR2 FVKESK. Unmatched junction bases numbered 14, after V lost 6 bases and J lost 11 bases. This CDR3 contains 14 residues. CDR3 sequence reads: CASSSGRAKGVQYF. In DNA, the CDR3 is TGTGCCAGCAGTTCCGGGAGGGCTAAAGGAGTGCAGTACTTC. The full variable domain, its missing parts supplied by reference TRBV14 and TRBJ2-5, is EAGVTQFPSHSVIEKGQTVTLRCDPISGHDNLYWYRRVMGKEIKFLLHFVKESKQDESGMPNNRFLAERTGGTYSTLKVQPAELEDSGVYFCASSSGRAKGVQYFGPGTRLLVL.

The rearrangement joins TRBV14 to TRBJ2-5; 9 bases are a match to TRBD1. Germline V CDR1 and CDR2: SGHDN, FVKESK. There are 15 residues in the CDR3. V lost 10 bases and J lost 2; bases outside the gene matches: 11. The CDR3 protein is CATSWTGEPQETQYF. Here the CDR3 DNA reads TGTGCCACCAGTTGGACAGGGGAGCCGCAAGAGACCCAGTACTTC.

The chain is built from TRBV7-9 and TRBJ2-1; no definite D call. V was cut by 5 bases and J by 7 bases, with 15 bases left in between. The CDR3 consists of 14 residues. Per germline, CDR1 SEHNR and CDR2 FQNEAQ (reference sequence). This CDR3 is CASSGEKRWNEQFF. The DNA for the CDR3 is TGTGCCAGCAGCGGGGAAAAGCGTTGGAATGAGCAGTTCTTC.

The chain joins TRBV9 to TRBJ2-6, with D perhaps matching TRBD1 (5 bases). In germline, CDR1 is SGDLS, CDR2 YYNGEE. This CDR3 is 16 amino acids long. Trimming stripped 4 bases from V and 2 bases from J, with 13 bases between. CDR3 bases: TGTGCCAGCAGCCAAGGGGCCGGACCTGGGGCCAACGTCCTGACTTTC. Translation: CASSQGAGPGANVLTF.

This chain uses TRBV5-8 with TRBJ2-4; 7 positions match TRBD1. The V gene end was trimmed by 4 bases and the J gene end by 0 bases; junction bases not matched to a gene: 7. The length of the CDR3 is 16 residues. Germline V gives CDR1 SGHTS, CDR2 YDEGEE. The chain's CDR3 is CASSPGQVLAKNIQYF. The CDR3 coding sequence is TGTGCCAGCAGCCCCGGACAGGTTCTAGCCAAAAACATTCAGTACTTC.

V usage is TRBV18 and J usage is TRBJ2-1, with 9 nucleotides matching TRBD2. Germline V gene lookup returns CDR1 KGHSH and CDR2 LQKENI. V shed 6 bases, J shed 4 bases, and the junction held 7 bases outside the gene matches. The CDR3 runs 15 residues. CDR3 sequence reads: CASSKGLAGYNEQFF. CDR3 in DNA: TGTGCCAGCTCTAAGGGGCTAGCGGGGTACAATGAGCAGTTCTTC.

V usage is TRBV20-1 and J usage is TRBJ2-1, with D tentatively TRBD2 (7 bases). Between the trimmed V and J ends, which lost 4 bases and 5 bases, there was a span of 15 bases. CDR3 length: 14 residues. Per the germline V gene, CDR1 is DFQATT and CDR2 is SNEGSKA (reference sequence). CDR3 DNA: TGCAGTGCTAAAATTCGGGGGGCCGACAATGAGCAGTTCTTC. Translating gives CSAKIRGADNEQFF.

This clonotype was recorded once. The chain has TRBV6-6 and TRBJ1-4; TRBD1 agrees at 8 bases. The CDR3 totals 16 residues. With V trimmed by 4 bases and J by 0 bases, 4 bases remained unmatched. CDR1 and CDR2 (germline): MNHNY, SVGAGI (reference sequence). CDR3 nucleotides: TGTGCCAGCAGTTCCCGACAGGGGCCAACTAATGAAAAACTGTTTTTT. It specifies CASSSRQGPTNEKLFF.